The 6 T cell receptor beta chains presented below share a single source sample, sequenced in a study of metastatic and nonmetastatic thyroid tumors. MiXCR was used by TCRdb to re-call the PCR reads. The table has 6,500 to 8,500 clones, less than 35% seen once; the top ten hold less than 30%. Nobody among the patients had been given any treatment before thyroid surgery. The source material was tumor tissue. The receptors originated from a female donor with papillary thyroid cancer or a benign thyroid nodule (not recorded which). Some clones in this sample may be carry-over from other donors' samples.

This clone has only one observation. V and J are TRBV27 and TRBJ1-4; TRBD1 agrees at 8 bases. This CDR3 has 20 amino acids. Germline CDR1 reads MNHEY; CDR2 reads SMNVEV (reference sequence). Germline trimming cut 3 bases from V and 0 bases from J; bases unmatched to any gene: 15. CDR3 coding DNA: TGTGCCAGCAGTTTTTCCCCCTTTCGGACAGGGACTGCAACTAATGAAAAACTGTTTTTT. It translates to CASSFSPFRTGTATNEKLFF.

The CDR3 here is CANHEGGGNEQFF. The CDR3 DNA sequence: TGTGCCAACCACGAGGGAGGGGGTAATGAGCAGTTCTTC. This chain links TRBV2 with TRBJ2-1, with a weak D call TRBD2 (7 bases). Germline V gene sequence: CDR1 SNHLY, CDR2 FYNNEI. The CDR3 has 13 amino acids. V lost 10 bases to trimming and J lost 7 bases, with 17 bases between them.

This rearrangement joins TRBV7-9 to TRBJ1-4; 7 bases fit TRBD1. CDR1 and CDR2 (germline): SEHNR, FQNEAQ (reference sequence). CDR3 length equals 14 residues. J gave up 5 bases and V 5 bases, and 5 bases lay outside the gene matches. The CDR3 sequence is CASSLPQGNEKLFF. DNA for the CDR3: TGTGCCAGCAGCCTCCCACAGGGGAATGAAAAACTGTTTTTT. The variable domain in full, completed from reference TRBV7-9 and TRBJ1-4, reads DTGVSQNPRHKITKRGQNVTFRCDPISEHNRLYWYRQTLGQGPEFLTYFQNEAQLEKSRLLSDRFSAERPKGSFSTLEIQRTEQGDSAMYLCASSLPQGNEKLFFGSGTQLSVL.

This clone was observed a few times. The CDR3 reads CSARDSTTDDQNYGYTF. DNA for the CDR3: TGCAGTGCTAGAGATTCTACCACCGACGACCAAAACTATGGCTACACCTTC. The rearrangement links TRBV20-1 to TRBJ1-2, with D hard to call. V lost 0 bases to trimming and J lost 2 bases, with 19 bases between them. Germline CDR1 DFQATT, CDR2 SNEGSKA (reference sequence). CDR3 length equals 17 residues.

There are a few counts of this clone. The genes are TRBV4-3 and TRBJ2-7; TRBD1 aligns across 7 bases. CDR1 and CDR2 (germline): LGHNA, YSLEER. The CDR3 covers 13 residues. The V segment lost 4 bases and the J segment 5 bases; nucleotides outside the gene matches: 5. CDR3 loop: CASSPEGADEQYF. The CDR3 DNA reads TGCGCCAGCAGCCCTGAGGGGGCGGACGAGCAGTACTTC.

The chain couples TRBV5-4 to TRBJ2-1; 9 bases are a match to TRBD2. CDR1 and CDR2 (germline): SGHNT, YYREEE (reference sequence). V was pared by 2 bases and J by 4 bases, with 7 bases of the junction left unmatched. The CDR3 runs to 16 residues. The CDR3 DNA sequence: TGTGCCAGCAGCTTCGGACTAGCGACCCTGTACAATGAGCAGTTCTTC. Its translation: CASSFGLATLYNEQFF.